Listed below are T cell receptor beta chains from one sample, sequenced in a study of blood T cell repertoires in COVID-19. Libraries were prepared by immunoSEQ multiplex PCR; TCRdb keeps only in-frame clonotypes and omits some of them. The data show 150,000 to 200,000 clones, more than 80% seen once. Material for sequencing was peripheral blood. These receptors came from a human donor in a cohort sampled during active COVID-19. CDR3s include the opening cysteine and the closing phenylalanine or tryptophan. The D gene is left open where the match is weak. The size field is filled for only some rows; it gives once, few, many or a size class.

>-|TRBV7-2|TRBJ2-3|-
CASSSIVGTDTQYF
TGTGCCAGCAGCTCCATAGTAGGCACAGATACGCAGTATTTT
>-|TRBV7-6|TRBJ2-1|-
CASSDGGLTRNEQFF
TGTGCCAGCAGCGACGGTGGACTTACGAGGAATGAGCAGTTCTTC
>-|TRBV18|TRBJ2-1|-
CASSPMARPNEQFF
TGTGCCAGCTCACCGATGGCCCGCCCCAATGAGCAGTTCTTC
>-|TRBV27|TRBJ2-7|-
CASSSWTEPTYEQYF
TGTGCCAGCAGTTCCTGGACTGAACCAACCTACGAGCAGTACTTC
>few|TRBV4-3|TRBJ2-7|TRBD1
CASSRYRGDEQYF
TGCGCCAGCAGCCGGTACAGGGGCGACGAGCAGTACTTC
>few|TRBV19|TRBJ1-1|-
CASSPPRVMNTEAFF
TGTGCCAGTAGTCCCCCCCGTGTAATGAACACTGAAGCTTTCTTT
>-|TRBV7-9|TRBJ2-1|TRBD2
CASIPFSSGGEQFF
TGTGCCAGCATCCCCTTCTCTAGCGGGGGTGAGCAGTTCTTC
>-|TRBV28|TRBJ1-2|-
CASKGYGYTF
TGTGCCAGCAAGGGGTATGGCTACACCTTC
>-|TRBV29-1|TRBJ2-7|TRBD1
CSVAGTGGTYEQYF
TGCAGCGTAGCCGGGACAGGGGGCACCTACGAGCAGTACTTC
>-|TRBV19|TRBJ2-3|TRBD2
CASSMTSSTDTQYF
TGTGCCAGTAGTATGACTAGCAGCACAGATACGCAGTATTTT
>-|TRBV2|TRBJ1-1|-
CASGGAGVMVEAFF
TGTGCCAGCGGAGGAGCGGGGGTTATGGTGGAAGCTTTCTTT
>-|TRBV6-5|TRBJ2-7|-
CASSRRGCPYEQYF
TGTGCCAGCAGTCGCAGGGGTTGCCCCTACGAGCAGTACTTC
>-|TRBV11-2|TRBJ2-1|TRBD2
CASSHGRNEQFF
TGTGCCAGCAGCCACGGGAGGAATGAGCAGTTCTTC
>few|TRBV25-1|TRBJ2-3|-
CASSELMGGTDTQYF
TGTGCCAGCAGTGAATTGATGGGCGGCACAGATACGCAGTATTTT
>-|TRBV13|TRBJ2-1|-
CASSLTTRGNEQFF
TGTGCCAGCAGCTTAACGACTAGAGGTAATGAGCAGTTCTTC
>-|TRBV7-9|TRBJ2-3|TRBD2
CASSLPGTSVTSTDTQYF
TGTGCCAGCAGCTTACCAGGGACTAGCGTTACTAGCACAGATACGCAGTATTTT
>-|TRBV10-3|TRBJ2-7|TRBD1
CAISYSGQGVYEQYF
TGTGCCATCAGCTATTCGGGACAGGGGGTCTACGAGCAGTACTTC
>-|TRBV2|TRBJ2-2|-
CASSEGLDGYAGELFF
TGTGCCAGCAGTGAAGGGCTAGATGGTTACGCCGGGGAGCTGTTTTTT
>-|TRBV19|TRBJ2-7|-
CASSMIDPRSEQYF
TGTGCCAGTAGTATGATTGACCCACGGAGCGAGCAGTACTTC
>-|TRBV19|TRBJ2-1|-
CASSQRDSYNEQFF
TGTGCCAGTAGTCAACGGGACTCATACAATGAGCAGTTCTTC
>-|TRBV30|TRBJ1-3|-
CAWSGVSRDTIYF
TGTGCCTGGAGTGGAGTGTCTCGCGACACCATATATTTT
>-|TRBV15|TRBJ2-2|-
CATSRDRGYSTGELFF
TGTGCCACCAGCAGAGATAGAGGGTATAGCACCGGGGAGCTGTTTTTT
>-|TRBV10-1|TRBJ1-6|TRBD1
CASSEGTGRSPLHF
TGCGCCAGCAGTGAGGGGACAGGGCGTTCACCCCTCCACTTT
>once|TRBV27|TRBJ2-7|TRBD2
CASSPLAGGEQYF
TGTGCCAGCAGTCCATTAGCGGGCGGAGAGCAGTACTTC
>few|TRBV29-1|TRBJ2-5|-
CSVDARGQETQYF
TGCAGCGTTGATGCCCGGGGCCAAGAGACCCAGTACTTC
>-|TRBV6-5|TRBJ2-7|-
CASSWTPGVPNYEQYF
TGTGCCAGCAGTTGGACCCCCGGGGTCCCGAACTACGAGCAGTACTTC